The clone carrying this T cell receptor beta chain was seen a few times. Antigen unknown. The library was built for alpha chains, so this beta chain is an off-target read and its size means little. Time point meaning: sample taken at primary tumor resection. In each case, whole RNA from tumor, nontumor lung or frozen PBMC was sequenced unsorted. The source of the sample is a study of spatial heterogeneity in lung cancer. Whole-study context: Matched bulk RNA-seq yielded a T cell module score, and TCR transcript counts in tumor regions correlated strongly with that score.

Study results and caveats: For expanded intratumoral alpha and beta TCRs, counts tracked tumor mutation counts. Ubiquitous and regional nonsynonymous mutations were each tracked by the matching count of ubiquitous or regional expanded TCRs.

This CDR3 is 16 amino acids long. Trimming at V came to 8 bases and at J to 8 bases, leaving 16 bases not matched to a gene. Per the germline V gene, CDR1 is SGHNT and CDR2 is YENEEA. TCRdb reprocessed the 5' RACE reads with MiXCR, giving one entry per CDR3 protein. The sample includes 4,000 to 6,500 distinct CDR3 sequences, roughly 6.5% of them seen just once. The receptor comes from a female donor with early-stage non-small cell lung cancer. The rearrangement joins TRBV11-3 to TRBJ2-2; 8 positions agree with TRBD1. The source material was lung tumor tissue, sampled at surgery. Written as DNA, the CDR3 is TGTGCCAGCCAAAGGCCGGCAGGGGGCGCGGAAGGGGAGCTGTTTTTT. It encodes CASQRPAGGAEGELFF.